Listed here are 16 T cell receptor beta chains from one sample, sequenced in a study of cytomegalovirus exposure and HLA in healthy donors. 60 Vbeta and 13 Jbeta primers were used in PCR. Libraries were prepared by immunoSEQ multiplex PCR; TCRdb keeps only in-frame clonotypes and omits some of them. The table has about 180,000 clones, 82% seen once. The sample consisted of PBMCs. The receptors were gathered from a man aged 40-55 years in good health and CMV-seronegative.

The chain employs TRBV9 and TRBJ2-3, with 7 bases that match TRBD1. The CDR3 is 15 residues long. With V trimmed by 4 bases and J by 3 bases, 8 bases remained unmatched. The germline V gene encodes CDR1 SGDLS and CDR2 YYNGEE. The CDR3 DNA is TGTGCCAGCAGCCCTTACAGGGGTAGAACAGATACGCAGTATTTT. Encoded protein: CASSPYRGRTDTQYF. The full variable domain, completed using reference TRBV9 and TRBJ2-3, is DSGVTQTPKHLITATGQRVTLRCSPRSGDLSVYWYQQSLDQGLQFLIQYYNGEERAKGNILERFSAQQFPDLHSELNLSSLELGDSALYFCASSPYRGRTDTQYFGPGTRLTVL.

The chain recombines TRBV19 with TRBJ2-2; 9 bases are shared with TRBD1. The CDR3 consists of 17 residues. V trimming: 4 bases; J trimming: 3 bases; junction bases outside the gene matches: 9. Looked up from germline, CDR1 is LNHDA and CDR2 is SQIVND (reference sequence). In DNA form, the CDR3 reads TGTGCCAGTAGTAGGCGGGACAGGGTATCGGACACCGGGGAGCTGTTTTTT. Residues: CASSRRDRVSDTGELFF.

This clone was counted only a few times. This chain uses TRBV6-6 with TRBJ1-4; TRBD1 might be the D (6 bases). Trimming left V 7 bases short and J 5 bases short, with 8 bases between. This CDR3 has 12 amino acids. Germline CDR1 is MNHNY and CDR2 is SVGAGI (reference sequence). The CDR3 sequence is CASNQGNEKLFF. CDR3 nucleotide sequence: TGTGCCAGCAACCAGGGGAATGAAAAACTGTTTTTT.

This clone was seen only a few times. This same CDR3 is encoded by further DNA sequences in the sample. This chain joins TRBV7-8 and TRBJ2-2; D possibly corresponds to TRBD1 (6 bases). The V end was cut by 5 bases, the J end by 3 bases, with 19 bases between. Germline loops: CDR1 SGHVS, CDR2 FQNEAQ. The CDR3 consists of 17 residues. The CDR3 protein is CASSLPKQGTHTGELFF. The CDR3 nucleotides read TGTGCCAGCAGCCTACCCAAGCAGGGGACCCACACCGGGGAGCTGTTTTTT. The entire variable domain, with the rest obtained from reference TRBV7-8 and TRBJ2-2, is as follows: GAGVSQSPRYKVAKRGQDVALRCDPISGHVSLFWYQQALGQGPEFLTYFQNEAQLDKSGLPSDRFFAERPEGSVSTLKIQRTQQEDSAVYLCASSLPKQGTHTGELFFGEGSRLTVL.

This clone was observed once. The rearrangement joins TRBV27 to TRBJ2-2, with 7 nucleotides matching TRBD2. The V segment lost 0 bases and the J segment 6 bases; nucleotides outside the gene matches: 4. The CDR3 spans 15 residues. Germline CDR1 is MNHEY and CDR2 is SMNVEV (reference sequence). CDR3 residues: CASSLSWGGAGELFF. The CDR3, as DNA: TGTGCCAGCAGTTTATCGTGGGGGGGGGCCGGGGAGCTGTTTTTT.

The V and J genes are TRBV4-2 and TRBJ2-6; 9 bases match TRBD1. V shed 1 base, J shed 13 bases, and the junction held 8 bases outside the gene matches. The germline V gene encodes CDR1 LGHNA and CDR2 YNFKEQ. The CDR3 totals 15 residues. The CDR3 bases are TGTGCCAGCAGCCAAGCTTCGGGACAGGGTCGTGTCCTGACTTTC. Protein: CASSQASGQGRVLTF.

This clone has more than one count but fewer than ten. The CDR3 loop is CASSQSIDQPQHF. The CDR3 DNA sequence: TGTGCCAGCTCACAATCCATAGATCAGCCCCAGCATTTT. The chain recombines TRBV18 with TRBJ1-5; unclear D gene. From germline, CDR1 is KGHSH and CDR2 LQKENI. The CDR3 consists of 13 residues. Trimming cost V 4 bases and J 5 bases, with 9 bases left between them.

This clone has a handful of counts. The CDR3 sequence is CATSRDWVLGSRDRDYEQYF. The CDR3 DNA reads TGTGCCACCAGCAGAGATTGGGTGTTGGGGTCCCGGGACAGAGACTACGAGCAGTACTTC. The chain links TRBV15 to TRBJ2-7, with 7 bases aligning to TRBD1. V lost 0 bases to trimming and J lost 3 bases; unmatched junction nucleotides: 20. The germline gives CDR1 LNHNV, CDR2 YYDKDF (reference sequence). This CDR3 region has 20 residues.

The V and J genes are TRBV27 and TRBJ2-7; D is ambiguous. Trimming took 5 bases from V and 4 from J, leaving 12 bases between them. CDR1 MNHEY and CDR2 SMNVEV come from the germline V gene (reference sequence). The length of the CDR3 is 13 residues. Written as DNA, the CDR3 is TGTGCCAGCAGTCCTTACTCTTATTACGAGCAGTACTTC. As protein: CASSPYSYYEQYF.

The rearrangement uses TRBV27 and TRBJ2-3, with 10 nucleotides matching TRBD2. The CDR3 has 16 residues. CDR1 is MNHEY and CDR2 is SMNVEV in the germline V gene (reference sequence). Trimming cost V 0 bases and J 7 bases; bases outside gene matches: 7. The CDR3 DNA is TGTGCCAGCAGTTTATCCGGAGCGGGGGGGCCTAATACGCAGTATTTT. Translation gives CASSLSGAGGPNTQYF.

The chain uses TRBV5-1 and TRBJ1-5; D remains unclear. The CDR3 runs to 15 residues. The germline V gene has CDR1 SGHRS and CDR2 YFSETQ. Trimming pared 1 base from V and 0 bases from J, leaving 8 bases between. This CDR3 is CASSLYPGSNQPQHF. The CDR3 DNA is TGCGCCAGCAGCTTGTATCCAGGTAGCAATCAGCCCCAGCATTTT.

The sample holds a few counts of this clone. The V gene is TRBV7-3, the J gene TRBJ1-1, with a possible D match to TRBD1 (6 bases). The germline CDR1 and CDR2 sequences are SGHTA and FQGTGA. The CDR3 extends over 14 amino acids. The V gene lost 9 bases and the J gene lost 5 bases, with 19 bases spanning the gap. CDR3 nucleotides: TGTGCCAGTAAACAGGGAAAGGTAAAAACTGAAGCTTTCTTT. Its translation: CASKQGKVKTEAFF.

The count of this clone is one. The rearrangement joins TRBV19 to TRBJ2-7; 7 bases line up with TRBD1. Germline V gene sequence: CDR1 LNHDA, CDR2 SQIVND (reference sequence). The junction had 6 bases not matched to a gene; V was cut back by 6 bases and J by 7 bases. The CDR3 consists of 12 residues. CDR3 sequence reads: CASSDRVGEQYF. CDR3 sequence (DNA): TGTGCCAGTAGCGACAGGGTTGGGGAGCAGTACTTC. The entire variable domain, with the rest obtained from reference TRBV19 and TRBJ2-7, is as follows: DGGITQSPKYLFRKEGQNVTLSCEQNLNHDAMYWYRQDPGQGLRLIYYSQIVNDFQKGDIAEGYSVSREKKESFPLTVTSAQKNPTAFYLCASSDRVGEQYFGPGTRLTVT.

Concerning this clone: Other DNA sequences from this sample encode an identical CDR3 as well. The chain is built from TRBV6-1 and TRBJ2-2; 11 bases are a match to TRBD2. The J segment lost 5 bases and the V segment lost 4 bases, leaving 3 bases of the junction unmatched. Germline-derived CDR1 and CDR2 are MNHNS and SASEGT. CDR3 length: 15 amino acids. This CDR3 is CASSGSGRGTGELFF. The CDR3 nucleotides read TGTGCCAGCAGTGGTAGCGGGAGGGGTACCGGGGAGCTGTTTTTT.

The V call is TRBV9, the J call TRBJ2-1; 8 bases align to TRBD2. Germline CDR1 SGDLS, CDR2 YYNGEE. With V trimmed by 0 bases and J by 4 bases, 3 bases remained unmatched. This CDR3 region has 15 residues. CDR3 sequence: CASSVAAGGYNEQFF. In nucleotides, the CDR3 is TGTGCCAGCAGCGTAGCGGCGGGGGGTTACAATGAGCAGTTCTTC.

The V call is TRBV21-1, the J call TRBJ2-7; the D call in the table, TRBD2, was not verified against the DNA. TRBV21-1 is listed as a pseudogene. There are 17 residues in the CDR3. CDR3 sequence: CASSGTSGRAKDYEQYF. For the CDR3, the DNA is TGTGCCAGCAGCGGGACTAGCGGGAGGGCCAAGGACTACGAGCAGTACTTC.